Following are 16 T cell receptor beta chains from one sample sequenced in a study of T cells in Graves' hyperthyroidism and ophthalmopathy. Authors of the study amplified TCR beta CDR3 regions from RNA transcripts. The TCR CDR3 was amplified in a first-round RT-PCR using the HTBI primer set. MiXCR was run by TCRdb on the multiplex PCR reads, yielding one entry per CDR3 protein. The table shows about 600,000 distinct CDR3 sequences, with 14% occurring only once. Sequenced material: blood. These TCRs come from a woman between 18 and 29 years old with Graves' ophthalmopathy.

Ten or more counts support this clonotype. The genes are TRBV7-2 and TRBJ2-3, with D perhaps matching TRBD2 (6 bases). The germline V gene has CDR1 SGHTA and CDR2 FQGNSA. V was cut by 3 bases and J by 3 bases, with 19 bases left in between. The CDR3 contains 17 residues. The CDR3 sequence: CASSLQNPGLGTDTQYF. CDR3 sequence (DNA): TGTGCCAGCAGCTTGCAGAACCCGGGACTTGGTACAGATACGCAGTATTTT.

This chain links TRBV11-3 with TRBJ2-2; TRBD1 matches at 10 bases. Trimming cost V 7 bases and J 5 bases; bases outside gene matches: 16. The CDR3 has 18 amino acids. The germline gives CDR1 SGHNT, CDR2 YENEEA. The CDR3, as DNA: TGTGCCAGCACCCCTCTTCAGACCGGGACAGGGGTTACCGGGGAGCTGTTTTTT. It codes for CASTPLQTGTGVTGELFF.

The CDR3 DNA is TGTGCCAGCAGCGGCTCCGGGACTAGCGGTGTTCGGCAGTTCTTC. Encoded protein: CASSGSGTSGVRQFF. This chain connects TRBV7-9 to TRBJ2-1; TRBD2 matches at 11 bases. Trimming at V came to 5 bases and at J to 12 bases, leaving 12 bases not matched to a gene. The germline V gene has CDR1 SEHNR and CDR2 FQNEAQ (reference sequence). CDR3 length: 15 amino acids.

This clonotype has more than one count but fewer than ten. The chain uses TRBV7-9 and TRBJ2-1; 7 bases are shared with TRBD1. CDR1 and CDR2 from the germline V gene are SEHNR and FQNEAQ (reference sequence). The CDR3 has 14 residues. The trim removed 6 bases at V and 4 bases at J, leaving 6 bases unmatched. In DNA, the CDR3 is TGTGCCAGCAGACCGGACAGGCTGTACAATGAGCAGTTCTTC. This encodes CASRPDRLYNEQFF.

This sequence joins TRBV30 and TRBJ2-3, with a possible D match to TRBD2 (6 bases). Trimming removed 0 bases at V and 6 bases at J, with 13 bases between. Germline-derived CDR1 and CDR2 are GTSNPN and SVGIG (reference sequence). The CDR3 runs 14 residues. In DNA, the CDR3 is TGTGCCTGGAGTGTAGGAGGGAGTGGGGATACGCAGTATTTT. It is translated as CAWSVGGSGDTQYF.

This clonotype was picked up many times. The chain is built from TRBV18 and TRBJ2-1, with D perhaps TRBD2 (6 bases). The CDR3 sequence is 15 residues long. V lost 3 bases, J lost 1 base, and 10 bases lay in between. Germline assignment: CDR1 KGHSH and CDR2 LQKENI. In DNA, the CDR3 is TGTGCCAGCTCACCCCGGAGGGATTCCTACAATGAGCAGTTCTTC. Residues: CASSPRRDSYNEQFF. The whole variable domain, remainder taken from reference TRBV18 and TRBJ2-1, is NAGVMQNPRHLVRRRGQEARLRCSPMKGHSHVYWYRQLPEEGLKFMVYLQKENIIDESGMPKERFSAEFPKEGPSILRIQQVVRGDSAAYFCASSPRRDSYNEQFFGPGTRLTVL.

This clonotype was observed at least ten times. V is TRBV7-2 and J is TRBJ1-4; no clear D. The CDR3 runs 15 residues. V was clipped by 1 base and J by 3 bases, with 9 bases between them. Germline CDR1 reads SGHTA; CDR2 reads FQGNSA. The CDR3 coding sequence is TGTGCCAGCAGCTTAGTTTCCCGGGCTAATGAAAAACTGTTTTTT. This encodes CASSLVSRANEKLFF.

This clonotype was counted many times. The chain has TRBV7-2 and TRBJ2-2; a possible D gene is TRBD1 (6 bases). The CDR3 has 14 amino acids. Germline-derived CDR1 and CDR2 are SGHTA and FQGNSA. V dropped 0 bases and J dropped 4 bases, with 6 bases sitting between them. DNA of the CDR3: TGTGCCAGCAGCTTAGCACAGGGCACCGGGGAGCTGTTTTTT. The encoded protein is CASSLAQGTGELFF.

CDR3 bases: TGTGCCAGTAGTCCGGTGGGGCTCTCCTACGAGCAGTACTTC. It encodes CASSPVGLSYEQYF. This chain links TRBV19 with TRBJ2-7, with D maybe TRBD1 (5 bases). This CDR3 has 14 amino acids. Trimming took off 5 bases at V and 0 bases at J, with 11 bases between the two ends. Germline loops: CDR1 LNHDA, CDR2 SQIVND (reference sequence). Filled out from reference TRBV19 and TRBJ2-7, the complete variable domain reads DGGITQSPKYLFRKEGQNVTLSCEQNLNHDAMYWYRQDPGQGLRLIYYSQIVNDFQKGDIAEGYSVSREKKESFPLTVTSAQKNPTAFYLCASSPVGLSYEQYFGPGTRLTVT.

This clonotype was detected ten times or more. This sequence joins TRBV6-1 and TRBJ1-1; 7 bases line up with TRBD1. The length of the CDR3 is 13 residues. Germline loops: CDR1 MNHNS, CDR2 SASEGT. Trimming cost V 9 bases and J 4 bases; bases outside gene matches: 8. CDR3 loop: CARTGTDSTEAFF. DNA for the CDR3: TGTGCCAGAACCGGGACAGACTCCACTGAAGCTTTCTTT.

The CDR3 reads CASSFRDFQFF. The CDR3, as DNA: TGTGCCAGCAGTTTCCGGGACTTCCAGTTCTTC. The genes are TRBV28 and TRBJ2-1, with D possibly matching TRBD2 (6 bases). The CDR3 covers 11 residues. Germline-derived CDR1 and CDR2 are MDHEN and SYDVKM. V lost 3 bases to trimming and J lost 13 bases, with 10 bases between them.

This clonotype was found a few times. This sequence joins TRBV7-9 and TRBJ1-2; 7 positions agree with TRBD1. The CDR3 has 13 residues. Germline V lookup: CDR1 SEHNR, CDR2 FQNEAQ (reference sequence). Losses at the gene ends were 3 bases for V and 7 bases for J; bases not matched to a gene: 5. The CDR3 protein is CASSLGGTVGYTF. CDR3 DNA sequence: TGTGCCAGCAGCTTGGGGGGGACAGTTGGCTACACCTTC.

This clonotype was observed many times. The DNA of the CDR3 is TGTGCCAGCAGTGGGACTATGTTATACGAGCAGTACTTC. This encodes CASSGTMLYEQYF. The rearrangement uses TRBV7-9 and TRBJ2-7; 7 nucleotides align to TRBD2. The CDR3 contains 13 residues. V was clipped by 6 bases and J by 4 bases; unmatched bases: 6. CDR1 and CDR2 (germline): SEHNR, FQNEAQ (reference sequence).

This clonotype came up many times. The chain uses TRBV20-1 and TRBJ2-7, with 13 bases aligning to TRBD2. This CDR3 has 17 residues. Trimming cost V 2 bases and J 3 bases; bases outside gene matches: 10. CDR1 and CDR2 (germline): DFQATT, SNEGSKA (reference sequence). CDR3 coding DNA: TGCAGTGCTAGACCGACTAGCGGGAGGCCCGGGGTCTACGAGCAGTACTTC. Its protein is CSARPTSGRPGVYEQYF.

In this sample, this clonotype turned up many times. The gene calls are TRBV20-1 and TRBJ1-1, with TRBD1 matching over 11 bases. J gave up 1 base and V 6 bases, and 13 bases lay outside the gene matches. Germline lookup yields CDR1 DFQATT and CDR2 SNEGSKA (reference sequence). CDR3 size: 17 residues. DNA of the CDR3: TGCAGTGCCCCGGTCCCGGGACAGGGGGAGTGGAACACTGAAGCTTTCTTT. Its translation: CSAPVPGQGEWNTEAFF.

The V call is TRBV19, the J call TRBJ2-2, with D perhaps TRBD1 (6 bases). Germline V CDR1 and CDR2: LNHDA, SQIVND (reference sequence). V was pared by 3 bases and J by 2 bases, with 10 bases between. This CDR3 has 15 amino acids. DNA of the CDR3: TGTGCCAGTAGTATGTTACAGGGTAACACCGGGGAGCTGTTTTTT. It translates to CASSMLQGNTGELFF.